This T cell receptor beta chain was retrieved from a study of OX40 agonist ivuxolimab in advanced cancers. Background on the study: The dose-escalation group included hepatocellular carcinoma, melanoma, renal cell carcinoma and head and neck cancer. Those enrolled were around 87% male, with a mean age of about 66 years and ages from about 20 to 85. Prior therapy, whether anti-PD-1, anti-PD-L1 or anti-CTLA-4, was allowed, and 35% to 40% had some.

The germline V gene has CDR1 SGHKS and CDR2 YYEKEE (reference sequence). This CDR3 has 12 amino acids. The germline V and J ends were trimmed by 0 bases and 6 bases, with 5 bases remaining between them. Some clones are missing from TCRdb's copy, which holds only in-frame ones; the method was immunoSEQ multiplex PCR. The table has about 63,000 clones, less than 90% seen once. A history of autoimmune disease or systemic immunosuppression excluded patients. V gene TRBV5-5 combines with J gene TRBJ2-3; D gene uncertain. The source is an adult with an advanced solid tumor such as melanoma, head and neck, liver or kidney cancer. The source was CD4+ or CD8+ T cells sorted from blood, collected in a trial of the OX40 agonist ivuxolimab. The CDR3 DNA is TGTGCCAGCAGCTTGGAAGTGGATACGCAGTATTTT. This sequence encodes CASSLEVDTQYF.